The 6 T cell receptor beta chains presented below share a single source sample, sequenced in a study of persistence of HIV-infected CD4 T cells. The immunoSEQ assay was version 4, run in survey mode. Data came from immunoSEQ multiplex PCR; TCRdb stores just in-frame clones and leaves some out. The sample includes about 40,000 clones, around three quarters of them seen just once. What these receptors recognize is not known. Cells were stimulated with overlapping HIV-1 Gag 15-mer peptides. Sorted nonresponding memory CD4+ T cells were CD40L-negative, CD69-negative, CD45RO-high. Sequenced material: CD4+ T cells sorted from PBMCs after 18-hour stimulation, taken from a patient who received antiretroviral therapy. The receptors stem from an adult man with HIV who was CMV-seropositive.

This rearrangement joins TRBV5-6 to TRBJ1-6; D unclear. The CDR3 consists of 11 residues. Germline CDR1 SGHDT, CDR2 YYEEEE. V was clipped by 4 bases and J by 10 bases, with 6 bases between them. As DNA, the CDR3 is TGTGCCAGCAGCGCGGACTCACCCCTCCACTTT. Its protein product is CASSADSPLHF.

This rearrangement joins TRBV4-2 to TRBJ2-3; D might be TRBD2 (5 bases). V lost 3 bases and J 4 bases, leaving 23 bases between the germline ends. This CDR3 is built from 18 residues. CDR1 LGHNA and CDR2 YNFKEQ come from the germline V gene. The CDR3 sequence: CASSQVGLSLGVADTQYF. CDR3 in DNA: TGTGCCAGCAGCCAGGTAGGACTCTCCCTTGGAGTTGCAGATACGCAGTATTTT.

The V call is TRBV18, the J call TRBJ1-5; no clear D gene. CDR1 is KGHSH and CDR2 is LQKENI in the germline V gene. The V end lost 3 bases, the J end lost 1 base, and 10 bases lay between the germline ends. The CDR3 is 15 residues long. CDR3 nucleotide sequence: TGTGCCAGCTCACCCGGGGAATTAAGCAATCAGCCCCAGCATTTT. It specifies CASSPGELSNQPQHF.

This clone was seen only a few times. The chain uses TRBV2 and TRBJ1-3; D possibly corresponds to TRBD1 (5 bases). Germline-derived CDR1 and CDR2 are SNHLY and FYNNEI. The CDR3 runs 15 residues. V was trimmed by 5 bases and J by 4 bases, leaving 15 bases between them. CDR3 coding DNA: TGTGCCAGCAGTCCCGGGACGGCGGCGGGAAACACCATATATTTT. Its protein is CASSPGTAAGNTIYF.

The chain has TRBV3-1 (or the pseudogene TRBV3-2) and TRBJ2-3; D gene uncertain. CDR1 is LGHDT, CDR2 YNNKEL, per germline (reference sequence). V was trimmed by 0 bases and J by 4 bases, leaving 2 bases between them. The CDR3 contains 12 residues. The CDR3: CASSQDADTQYF. CDR3 DNA: TGTGCCAGCAGCCAAGACGCAGATACGCAGTATTTT.

In its sample, this clone ranks as medium-sized. The chain has TRBV30 and TRBJ1-2; no clear D gene. The CDR3 is 11 residues long. The ends were cut back, 2 bases at V and 4 bases at J, with 5 bases in the middle. Germline V gives CDR1 GTSNPN, CDR2 SVGIG (reference sequence). The CDR3 sequence is CAWSIGYGYTF. The DNA for the CDR3 is TGTGCCTGGAGTATCGGCTATGGCTACACCTTC.